This T cell receptor (beta chain) comes out of a study of blood T cell repertoires in COVID-19. The repertoire was sequenced with immunoSEQ multiplex PCR; TCRdb's copy has only in-frame clones and lacks some. The data show approximately 280,000 clones, about 89% seen once. The V gene lost 0 bases and the J gene lost 5 bases, with 11 bases spanning the gap. Germline V gene sequence: CDR1 SGDLS, CDR2 YYNGEE. The CDR3 is 15 amino acids. Specimen: peripheral blood. This chain connects TRBV9 to TRBJ1-4; D is unclear. The clonotype comes from a man between 50 and 59 years old with acute or convalescent COVID-19. In DNA form, the CDR3 reads TGTGCCAGCAGCGTAGCGTCAGATTACAATGAAAAACTGTTTTTT. Translated, it gives CASSVASDYNEKLFF.